One and the same sample provided the 27 T cell receptor beta chains below, sequenced in a study of Tregs in tolerant kidney transplant recipients. Related graft donors supplied nonmyeloablative bone marrow transplants, and mixed chimerism was transient. TCRdb's copy holds only in-frame clones and misses some; the assay was immunoSEQ multiplex PCR. Across nearly 15,000 clones, the top ten clones capture 3.5% of the sample. The sequences come from CD4+ T cells from blood (PBMCs), collected 12 months after the transplant. These receptors were taken from a human patient who received a combined kidney and bone marrow transplant. Some T cells may be transferred from the graft donor.

The CDR3 sequence: CASSLGTGNYGYTF. The sequenced CDR3 bases are TGCGCCAGCAGCTTGGGGACAGGGAACTATGGC. This chain uses TRBV5-1 with TRBJ1-2, with 8 bases lining up with TRBD1. Read coverage stops 3 residues before the CDR3 terminus; the germline J gene supplies the remainder. The CDR3 spans 14 residues. Looked up from germline, CDR1 is SGHRS and CDR2 is YFSETQ. J was trimmed by 2 bases and V by 0 bases; bases with no gene match: 0.

About this clone: The read stops 3 residues short of the end of the CDR3; the missing end is completed from the germline J gene. The rearrangement links TRBV6-2 or TRBV6-3 to TRBJ2-1, with D possibly being TRBD2 (5 bases). CDR3 length: 15 residues. V lost 7 bases to trimming and J lost 2 bases, with 15 bases between them. Per the germline V gene, CDR1 is MNHEY and CDR2 is SVGEGT. CDR3 DNA (partial): TGTGCCAGCAACCCCCGGGGTTTGCCCTACAATGAG. Translated, it gives CASNPRGLPYNE. The full CDR3 is CASNPRGLPYNEQFF.

With regard to this clone: The read terminates 3 residues ahead of where the CDR3 ends, so the germline J gene completes it. The V and J genes are TRBV2 and TRBJ2-5, with D unresolved. Germline V lookup: CDR1 SNHLY, CDR2 FYNNEI. With 6 bases removed from V and 0 bases from J, the gap between germline ends came to 8 bases. The CDR3 is made up of 13 amino acids. CDR3 DNA (partial): TGTGCCAGCAGCCACGGTGACCAAGAGACC. It yields the protein CASSHGDQET. The CDR3 reads in full as CASSHGDQETQYF.

The CDR3 sequence is CSAAGTSGTSSDTQYF. CDR3 DNA, as far as it was read: TGCAGTGCTGCCGGGACTAGCGGGACGTCATCTGATACG. The chain has TRBV20-1 and TRBJ2-3; 13 bases align to TRBD2. With the read ending 3 residues before the CDR3 end, the germline J gene is used to fill in that end. Looked up from germline, CDR1 is DFQATT and CDR2 is SNEGSKA (reference sequence). V shed 5 bases, J shed 6 bases, and the junction held 11 bases outside the gene matches. CDR3 length: 16 amino acids.

Comments on this clone: The missing CDR3 end, 3 residues past where the read stops, is filled in from the germline J gene. The rearrangement joins TRBV5-1 to TRBJ2-2, with a weak D call TRBD2 (6 bases). CDR3 length equals 17 residues. V was trimmed by 2 bases and J by 5 bases, leaving 19 bases between them. CDR1 and CDR2 from the germline V gene are SGHRS and YFSETQ. The chain's CDR3 is CASSFVSGTLGTGELFF. The covered CDR3 bases are TGCGCCAGCAGCTTTGTTAGCGGAACACTGGGAACCGGGGAG.

Concerning this clone: The read finishes 3 residues shy of the CDR3 end, and the germline J gene is used to complete it. The chain links TRBV7-2 to TRBJ1-2; 9 bases are shared with TRBD1. The V and J ends lost 5 bases and 2 bases, in that order; junction bases with no gene match: 6. The CDR3 spans 15 residues. The germline CDR1 and CDR2 sequences are SGHTA and FQGNSA. The covered CDR3 bases are TGTGCCAGCAGCCCAGACAGGGGGGGGAACTATGGC. Translated, it gives CASSPDRGGNYG. The whole CDR3 region reads CASSPDRGGNYGYTF.

In the case of this clone: An end of the junction differs from the germline gene, which may be a read error. Sequencing ends 3 residues short of the CDR3 end; the germline J gene provides the rest. The chain couples TRBV7-9 to TRBJ2-3, with a possible D match to TRBD1 (5 bases). Germline V lookup: CDR1 SEHNR, CDR2 FQNEAQ (reference sequence). The CDR3 is 12 amino acids. CDR3 DNA, as far as it was read: TGTGCCAGCAGCACCGAGACAGTTACG. The encoded protein is CASSTETVT. In full, the CDR3 is CASSTETVTQYF.

Frequency places this clone as medium-sized. The read halts 3 residues ahead of the CDR3 end, with the missing end drawn from the germline J gene. The rearrangement uses TRBV20-1 and TRBJ1-3; D ambiguous. V lost 6 bases to trimming and J lost 4 bases, with 22 bases between them. CDR1 and CDR2 from the germline V gene are DFQATT and SNEGSKA (reference sequence). The CDR3 covers 16 residues. The DNA read from the CDR3 is TGCAGTGCCATCATTTCAACTGATCCCAGGGGAAACACC. Residues: CSAIISTDPRGNT. The entire CDR3 is CSAIISTDPRGNTIYF.

Concerning this clone: The junction does not match germline at one end; this may be a read error. Read sequence stops 3 residues before the CDR3 end, and the germline J gene provides the missing end. V and J are TRBV7-9 and TRBJ2-3, with unresolved D. The germline V gene has CDR1 SEHNR and CDR2 FQNEAQ (reference sequence). The CDR3 extends over 14 amino acids. The CDR3 bases that were read are TGCGCCGAGGAAAACGTAGGGCCCACAGATACG. Its translation is CAEENVGPTDT. The CDR3 as a whole reads CAEENVGPTDTQYF. Full variable domain (rest looked up from reference TRBV7-9 and TRBJ2-3): DTGVSQNPRHKITKRGQNVTFRCDPISEHNRLYWYRQTLGQGPEFLTYFQNEAQLEKSRLLSDRFSAERPKGSFSTLEIQRTEQGDSAMYLCAEENVGPTDTQYFGPGTRLTVL.

The DNA read from the CDR3 is TGTGCCATCAGTGAGTCGAACGCGCGAAACACCGGGGAG. The encoded protein is CAISESNARNTGE. The whole CDR3 is CAISESNARNTGELFF. The V call is TRBV10-3, the J call TRBJ2-2; D gene uncertain. With the read ending 3 residues before the CDR3 end, the germline J gene is used to fill in that end. From germline, CDR1 is ENHRY and CDR2 SYGVKD. This CDR3 is 16 amino acids long. Trimming cost V 0 bases and J 2 bases, with 10 bases left between them.

A note on this clone: The DNA ends 3 residues before the CDR3 does, and the rest of the CDR3 is filled in from the germline J gene. This chain connects TRBV20-1 to TRBJ2-7, with a tentative D call TRBD1 (5 bases). The germline gives CDR1 DFQATT, CDR2 SNEGSKA (reference sequence). This CDR3 comprises 15 residues. V lost 6 bases to trimming and J lost 4 bases, with 22 bases between them. This CDR3 reads CSAVHTGLGFYEQYF. The DNA read from the CDR3 is TGCAGTGCCGTTCATACAGGCCTTGGTTTTTACGAG.

A note on this clone: The sequence runs out 3 residues before the end of the CDR3; the remainder is reconstructed from the germline J gene. This sequence joins TRBV20-1 and TRBJ1-5; 7 bases align to TRBD1. The CDR3 has 16 amino acids. The V gene end was trimmed by 7 bases and the J gene end by 0 bases; junction bases not matched to a gene: 12. CDR1 DFQATT and CDR2 SNEGSKA come from the germline V gene (reference sequence). The part of the CDR3 DNA that was read is TGCAGTGTCCACAGGGGCTGGGGTTATAGCAATCAGCCC. Its translation: CSVHRGWGYSNQP. The full-length CDR3 reads as CSVHRGWGYSNQPQHF.

Worth noting for this clone: The read terminates 3 residues before the CDR3 end, so the remaining end is supplied by the germline J gene. This rearrangement joins TRBV29-1 to TRBJ2-1; 10 bases map to TRBD2. The trim removed 8 bases at V and 5 bases at J, leaving 6 bases unmatched. CDR1 is SQVTM and CDR2 is ANQGSEA in the germline V gene. The CDR3 totals 13 residues. CDR3 sequence: CSLSGRAHNEQFF. The sequenced part of the CDR3 DNA is TGCAGCCTGAGCGGGAGGGCCCACAATGAG.

As concerns this clone: Read sequence stops 3 residues before the CDR3 end, and the germline J gene provides the missing end. The chain employs TRBV7-2 and TRBJ2-3; weak D call: TRBD1 (5 bases). V shed 4 bases and J shed 7 bases, with 9 bases lying between them. The CDR3 loop spans 12 amino acids. Germline lookup yields CDR1 SGHTA and CDR2 FQGNSA. The CDR3 here is CASSSGLNTQYF. Partial CDR3 DNA: TGTGCCAGCAGCTCAGGGTTAAATACG.

Comment on this clone: The read falls 3 residues short of the CDR3 end, and the missing part is taken from the germline J gene. The sample carries other DNA sequences with the same CDR3. The chain joins TRBV19 to TRBJ2-2, with a possible D match to TRBD1 (6 bases). The CDR3 loop spans 16 amino acids. From germline, CDR1 is LNHDA and CDR2 SQIVND (reference sequence). Trimming removed 1 base from V and 1 base from J, with 10 bases in between. The CDR3 here is CASSIGRGMNTGELFF. The DNA read from the CDR3 is TGTGCCAGTAGTATAGGCAGGGGCATGAACACCGGGGAG.

On this clone itself: The CDR3 end falls 3 residues outside the read, so it is completed with the germline J gene. The V gene is TRBV7-8, the J gene TRBJ2-7; a weak D match, TRBD2 (7 bases). The germline V gene has CDR1 SGHVS and CDR2 FQNEAQ. V was shortened by 1 base and J by 6 bases, with 13 bases between the two germline ends. The CDR3 totals 14 residues. CDR3 DNA (partial): TGTGCCAGCAGCTTAGGGCAGGGGAGGGTCGAG. Residues: CASSLGQGRVE. From start to end, the CDR3 is CASSLGQGRVEQYF.

On this clone: From the germline J gene comes the end of the CDR3, since the read stops 3 residues before it. The rearrangement joins TRBV20-1 to TRBJ1-2, with D perhaps TRBD1 (6 bases). Germline assignment: CDR1 DFQATT and CDR2 SNEGSKA (reference sequence). This CDR3 has 15 amino acids. V was pared by 0 bases and J by 4 bases, with 15 bases between. The part of the CDR3 DNA that was read is TGCAGTGCTAGAGATCTCGGCAGGGGACCCTATGGC. The encoded protein is CSARDLGRGPYG. The whole CDR3 reads CSARDLGRGPYGYTF.

Comment on this clone: The CDR3 end is not reached by the read, which stops 3 residues before it; the germline J gene fills it in. The J gene is TRBJ2-5, the V gene TRBV14, with 8 bases that match TRBD1. The CDR3 runs 14 residues. V shed 2 bases and J 4 bases; nucleotides not matched to a gene: 3. The germline V gene encodes CDR1 SGHDN and CDR2 FVKESK. CDR3 loop: CASSQPGQGETQYF. CDR3 bases read: TGTGCCAGCAGCCAACCTGGACAGGGAGAGACC.

By frequency, this clone is medium-sized. The read is 3 residues too short to cover the CDR3 end, so that end is filled in from the germline J gene. The chain carries TRBV7-6 and TRBJ2-2, with a possible D match to TRBD2 (5 bases). The CDR3 loop spans 16 amino acids. The germline CDR1 and CDR2 sequences are SGHVS and FNYEAQ. Trimming removed 5 bases at V and 1 base at J, with 14 bases between. The CDR3 spells CASSPGPAGNTGELFF. CDR3 DNA, as far as it was read: TGTGCCAGCAGCCCCGGACCGGCGGGGAACACCGGGGAG.

This clone counts as medium-sized (0.01 to 0.1%) by frequency. The read ends 3 residues shy of where the CDR3 ends; the end is completed using the germline J gene. The V gene is TRBV20-1, the J gene TRBJ1-2; 10 bases match TRBD1. The CDR3 runs 15 residues. In germline, CDR1 is DFQATT, CDR2 SNEGSKA (reference sequence). V was pared by 3 bases and J by 6 bases, with 10 bases of the junction left unmatched. Partial CDR3 DNA: TGCAGTGCTAGTATATCCGGGACAGGGGACGATGGC. This gives the protein CSASISGTGDDG. The CDR3 as a whole reads CSASISGTGDDGYTF.

About this clone: The read ends 3 residues early relative to the CDR3; the germline J gene fills the gap. This chain uses TRBV18 with TRBJ2-3; 11 bases line up with TRBD2. The CDR3 runs to 17 residues. CDR1 KGHSH and CDR2 LQKENI come from the germline V gene. The trim removed 3 bases at V and 2 bases at J, leaving 7 bases unmatched. The CDR3 reads CASSPGLAGGHTDTQYF. The covered CDR3 bases are TGTGCCAGCTCACCGGGTCTAGCGGGAGGCCACACAGATACG.

This clone is deemed medium-sized by its frequency. Read coverage stops 3 residues before the CDR3 terminus; the germline J gene supplies the remainder. In the same sample, other DNA sequences code for this CDR3. The chain carries TRBV4-1 and TRBJ1-5; 7 nucleotides align to TRBD1. The junction had 2 bases not matched to a gene; V was cut back by 4 bases and J by 2 bases. The CDR3 runs 14 residues. Germline CDR1 and CDR2: MGHRA and YSYEKL. The CDR3 is CASSPGQGNQPQHF. Incomplete CDR3 DNA: TGCGCCAGCAGCCCAGGACAGGGCAATCAGCCC.

To note about this clone: Coverage ceases 3 residues before the CDR3 finishes, and the germline J gene fills in the end. This sequence joins TRBV20-1 and TRBJ2-1, with 14 bases lining up with TRBD2. Germline V gene sequence: CDR1 DFQATT, CDR2 SNEGSKA (reference sequence). This CDR3 has 13 residues. The CDR3: CSSGLAGGYEQFF. The CDR3 DNA, read in part, is TGCAGCTCAGGACTAGCGGGAGGATATGAG.

The CDR3 DNA, read in part, is TGCGCCAGCAGCGTAAGGACTAGTGGCAAGGATACG. As protein: CASSVRTSGKDT. The complete CDR3 sequence is CASSVRTSGKDTQYF. V is TRBV5-1 and J is TRBJ2-3; the match to TRBD2 covers 7 bases. Sequencing ends 3 residues short of the CDR3 end; the germline J gene provides the rest. The CDR3 runs 15 residues. Germline V lookup: CDR1 SGHRS, CDR2 YFSETQ. V shed 4 bases and J 6 bases; nucleotides not matched to a gene: 11.

A remark on this clone: The read terminates 3 residues before the CDR3 end, so the remaining end is supplied by the germline J gene. This chain joins TRBV5-6 and TRBJ2-1, with D possibly matching TRBD1 (5 bases). The germline CDR1 and CDR2 sequences are SGHDT and YYEEEE. V was cut by 6 bases and J by 3 bases, with 16 bases left in between. The CDR3 extends over 15 amino acids. The covered CDR3 bases are TGTGCCAGCAACGGAGACAGTTACCTCTACAATGAG. Protein product: CASNGDSYLYNE. The CDR3, in full, reads CASNGDSYLYNEQFF.

Note on this clone: The read falls 3 residues short of the CDR3 end, and the missing part is taken from the germline J gene. The chain links TRBV2 to TRBJ2-1; 16 bases are shared with TRBD2. The V gene's germline CDR1 is SNHLY and CDR2 FYNNEI. This CDR3 contains 19 residues. With V trimmed by 2 bases and J by 1 base, 5 bases remained unmatched. CDR3 DNA (partial): TGTGCCAGCAGTGAAATGGGACTAGCGGGAGGGCGGTCCTACAATGAG. Translation gives CASSEMGLAGGRSYNE. The full CDR3 is CASSEMGLAGGRSYNEQFF.

As for this clone: From the germline J gene comes the end of the CDR3, since the read stops 3 residues before it. The genes are TRBV12-3 or TRBV12-4 and TRBJ2-1, with 11 nucleotides matching TRBD2. J lost 8 bases, V lost 0 bases, and 12 bases had no gene match. The CDR3 covers 18 residues. The DNA read from the CDR3 is TGTGCCAGCAGTTTAGCACTAGCGGGAGTTTCACCCACAGATGAG. As protein: CASSLALAGVSPTDE. The entire CDR3 is CASSLALAGVSPTDEQFF.